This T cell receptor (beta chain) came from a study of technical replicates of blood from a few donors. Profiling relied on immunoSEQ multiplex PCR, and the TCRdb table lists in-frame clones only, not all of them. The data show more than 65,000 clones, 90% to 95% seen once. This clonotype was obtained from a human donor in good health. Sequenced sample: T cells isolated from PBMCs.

CDR3 protein: CSVGWDRAYEQYF. As DNA, the CDR3 is TGCAGCGTTGGCTGGGACAGAGCCTACGAGCAGTACTTC. The chain couples TRBV29-1 to TRBJ2-7, with TRBD1 identical over 7 bases. This CDR3 comprises 13 residues. After removal of 4 bases from V and 2 bases from J, the junction contained 5 bases not matched to a gene. The germline CDR1 and CDR2 sequences are SQVTM and ANQGSEA.